This T cell receptor beta chain was found in a study of T-cell reconstitution after alpha-beta-depleted transplantation in children. Findings and limits, study-wide: Newly produced T cells mostly provided counts and TCRbeta diversity after one year, as hyperexpanded clones declined.

Germline CDR1 SGHDN, CDR2 FVKESK. V was shortened by 1 base and J by 1 base, with 11 bases between the two germline ends. This CDR3 comprises 15 residues. Unique molecular identifiers tagged the TCRbeta library. TCRdb ran MiXCR on the PCR reads and lists one entry per CDR3 protein. The sample shows 500,000 to 650,000 distinct CDR3 sequences, approximately 12% of them seen only once. This clonotype was found many times. Its cognate antigen is unknown. V usage is TRBV14 and J usage is TRBJ2-7, with a tentative D call TRBD2 (5 bases). The specimen was PBMCs, mostly from graft donor cells, collected 360 days after TCRalphabeta/CD19-depleted stem cell transplant. This receptor was identified in a male patient aged 5 to 17 who had a stem cell transplant for acute myeloid leukemia, so the T cells may come from the graft donor. CDR3 nucleotides: TGTGCCAGCAGCCAAGTACCGGGAAAATCCTACGAGCAGTACTTC. Its protein is CASSQVPGKSYEQYF.